This T cell receptor beta chain is from a study of OX40 agonist ivuxolimab in advanced cancers. The table lists this clone with a count of one. Germline CDR1 is GTSNPN and CDR2 is SVGIG (reference sequence). Trimming stripped 2 bases from V and 1 base from J, with 9 bases between. This CDR3 comprises 13 residues. Profiling relied on immunoSEQ multiplex PCR, and the TCRdb table lists in-frame clones only, not all of them. Here the sample spans under 80,000 clones, about 85% being singletons. The TCR was taken from an adult with an advanced solid tumor such as melanoma, head and neck, liver or kidney cancer. This chain links TRBV30 with TRBJ2-7, with a weak D call TRBD2 (5 bases). The sequencing here drew on CD4+ or CD8+ T cells sorted from blood, taken in a trial of the OX40 agonist ivuxolimab. CDR3 coding DNA: TGTGCCTGGAGTCGGACTGGATCCTACGAGCAGTACTTC. The encoded protein is CAWSRTGSYEQYF.